The 5 T cell receptor beta chains below come from one sample, sequenced in a study of STAT3 mutations in large granular lymphocyte leukemia. Profiled with immunoSEQ multiplex PCR; TCRdb holds only in-frame clones, not every one. The data show around 8,500 clones, around nine tenths seen once. Study-level results: At least one immunodominant TCR beta clonotype appeared in every T-cell large granular lymphocyte leukemia patient.

The antigens for these receptors are not known. The sequenced sample consisted of peripheral blood mononuclear cells. These receptors were taken from a man aged 80 or over with T-cell large granular lymphocyte leukemia. Some clones in this sample may be carry-over from other donors' samples.

The chain employs TRBV27 and TRBJ1-6, with TRBD1 identical over 7 bases. This CDR3 has 14 residues. CDR1 and CDR2 from the germline V gene are MNHEY and SMNVEV (reference sequence). J gave up 14 bases and V 5 bases, and 12 bases lay outside the gene matches. CDR3: CASSRQGLRLALHF. As DNA, the CDR3 is TGTGCCAGCAGTCGACAGGGATTAAGGCTAGCCCTCCACTTT.

The CDR3 DNA reads as TGTGCCAGCTCAACCGGGACAGTGGATAGTGGCGAGCAGTACTTC. Its translation: CASSTGTVDSGEQYF. V is TRBV18 and J is TRBJ2-7, with 7 bases aligning to TRBD1. Germline V gives CDR1 KGHSH, CDR2 LQKENI. The CDR3 is made up of 15 amino acids. The trim removed 5 bases at V and 6 bases at J, leaving 13 bases unmatched.

The J gene is TRBJ1-5, the V gene TRBV30; D possibly corresponds to TRBD1 (6 bases). The V and J ends lost 8 bases and 4 bases respectively, with 15 bases between them. Looked up from germline, CDR1 is GTSNPN and CDR2 is SVGIG (reference sequence). The CDR3 extends over 13 amino acids. In DNA form, the CDR3 reads TGTGCCGCCCGAACAGGGTGGAATCAGCCCCAGCATTTT. This translates into CAARTGWNQPQHF.

The chain recombines TRBV5-4 with TRBJ2-1; D unresolved. The CDR3 is made up of 15 amino acids. Deletions cut 1 base from V and 4 bases from J, with 12 bases between. Per germline, CDR1 SGHNT and CDR2 YYREEE (reference sequence). The chain's CDR3 is CASSLTVNPYNEQFF. The CDR3 bases are TGTGCCAGCAGCTTGACAGTTAACCCATACAATGAGCAGTTCTTC.

The chain recombines TRBV5-4 with TRBJ1-2, with 9 nucleotides matching TRBD1. From germline, CDR1 is SGHNT and CDR2 YYREEE (reference sequence). Losses at the gene ends were 3 bases for V and 4 bases for J; bases not matched to a gene: 7. The CDR3 runs to 15 residues. The DNA of the CDR3 is TGTGCCAGCAGCTCATACGGACAGGGGTTCTATGGCTACACCTTC. This translates into CASSSYGQGFYGYTF.